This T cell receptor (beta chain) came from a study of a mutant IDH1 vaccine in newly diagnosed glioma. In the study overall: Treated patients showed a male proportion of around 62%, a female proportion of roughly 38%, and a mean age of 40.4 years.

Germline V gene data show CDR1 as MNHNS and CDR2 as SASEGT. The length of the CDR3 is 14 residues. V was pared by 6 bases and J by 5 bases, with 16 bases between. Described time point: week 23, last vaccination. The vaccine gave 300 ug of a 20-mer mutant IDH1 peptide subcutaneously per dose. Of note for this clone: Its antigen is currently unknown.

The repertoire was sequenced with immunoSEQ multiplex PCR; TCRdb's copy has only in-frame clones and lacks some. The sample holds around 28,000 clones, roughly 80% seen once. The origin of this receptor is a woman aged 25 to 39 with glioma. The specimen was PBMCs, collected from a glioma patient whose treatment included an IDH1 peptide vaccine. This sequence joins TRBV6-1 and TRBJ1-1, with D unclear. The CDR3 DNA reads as TGTGCCAGCAGACCCTTTACCTTTGGAACTGAAGCTTTCTTT. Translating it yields CASRPFTFGTEAFF.